This section outlines one TCR beta chain sequence together with its context. This entry comes from a study of blood T cell repertoires in COVID-19. The overall study: Sources were T cells, B-cell-depleted T cells, or PBMCs; the material itself was cDNA or gDNA.

Per the original data handling: It was from reference gene primer amplification that nucleated cell counts were estimated. Measured with immunoSEQ multiplex PCR; TCRdb has only the in-frame clones, and not every one. V and J calls and clone size are as listed in that table; D and trimming were resolved from the DNA. Of fewer than 100,000 clones in the sample, 80% to 90% were seen once. CDR1 is MDHEN, CDR2 SYDVKM, per germline. V was clipped by 2 bases and J by 3 bases, with 8 bases between them. This CDR3 comprises 13 residues. The V gene is TRBV28, the J gene TRBJ2-7; D gene uncertain. The receptor's source is a human donor with acute or convalescent COVID-19. The donor label of this sample is uncertain. Sequencing input: peripheral blood. CDR3: CASSLISNYEQYF. CDR3 in DNA: TGTGCCAGCAGTTTAATTTCCAACTACGAGCAGTACTTC.